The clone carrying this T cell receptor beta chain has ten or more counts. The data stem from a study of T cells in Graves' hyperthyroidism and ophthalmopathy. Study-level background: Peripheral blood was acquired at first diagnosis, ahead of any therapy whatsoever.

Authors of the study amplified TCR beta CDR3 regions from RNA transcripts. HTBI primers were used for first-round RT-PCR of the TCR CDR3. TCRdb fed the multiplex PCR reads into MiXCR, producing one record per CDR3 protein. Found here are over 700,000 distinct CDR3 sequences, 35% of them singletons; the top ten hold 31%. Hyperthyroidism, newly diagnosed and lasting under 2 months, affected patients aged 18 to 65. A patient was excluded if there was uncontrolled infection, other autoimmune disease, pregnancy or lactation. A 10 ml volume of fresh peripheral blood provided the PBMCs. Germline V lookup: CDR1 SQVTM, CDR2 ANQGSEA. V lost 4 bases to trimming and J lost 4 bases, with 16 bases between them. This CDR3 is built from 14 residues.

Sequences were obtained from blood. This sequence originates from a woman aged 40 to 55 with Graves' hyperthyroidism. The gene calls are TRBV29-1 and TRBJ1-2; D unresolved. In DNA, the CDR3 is TGCAGCGTTGCCCTGGGCAGGAGTGGCTATGGCTACACCTTC. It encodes CSVALGRSGYGYTF.